This paragraph covers one T cell receptor beta chain sequence. The antigen remains undetermined. Germline V CDR1 and CDR2: MNHNY, SVGAGI (reference sequence). This CDR3 is built from 11 residues. V was pared by 6 bases and J by 9 bases, with 11 bases between. The source of the sample is a study of PD-1 blockade in mismatch repair-deficient tumors. Study overall: Patients had approximately 12 mismatch repair-deficient cancer types, all previously treated and progressing.

TCR sequencing covered a few patients who responded to pembrolizumab. Study-wide points: After pembrolizumab, tumor-resident clones rose rapidly, then generally contracted before radiologic responses.

Some clones are missing from TCRdb's copy, which holds only in-frame ones; the method was immunoSEQ multiplex PCR. There are more than 90,000 clones in the sample; roughly 80% occur only once, and 4% to 5% lies in the top ten. V gene TRBV6-6 combines with J gene TRBJ1-2; D gene uncertain. The sequence was collected from an adult with mismatch repair-deficient cancer. Sample: peripheral blood, taken about 60 weeks after starting pembrolizumab. The CDR3, as DNA: TGTGCCAGCAGGGACGGGGTGAGCTACACCTTC. Its protein is CASRDGVSYTF.